The 21 T cell receptor beta chains below all came from one sample that was sequenced in a study of beta chain features in type 1 diabetes (dated by TCRdb to 2016 to 2018). Preparation of the library involved the immunoSEQ multiplex PCR assay. The entire amount of isolated RNA was reverse transcribed using the High Capacity cDNA Reverse Transcription Kit, so the sequenced TCRB transcripts were expressed ones. TCRdb mirrors the immuneACCESS table, restricted to in-frame sequences. Some clones are absent from its copies; in checked studies, under half trace to an unresolved V gene, and the reason for the others is unknown. Within this sample are 350,000 to 400,000 clones, with over 12% of them counted one time only. Under 0.02% of the sample comes from the top ten. The sequenced sample was naive CD4+ T cells from blood. The cell subset or site label, as the study defines it: true naive CD4+ T cells. Receptors were obtained from a woman aged 18-35 years in good health.

This chain uses TRBV2 with TRBJ2-1; 8 bases map to TRBD2. Unmatched junction bases numbered 7, after V lost 5 bases and J lost 7 bases. The CDR3 is 14 amino acids. Germline V gives CDR1 SNHLY, CDR2 FYNNEI. CDR3 protein: CASSFRTSTNEQFF. CDR3 DNA sequence: TGTGCCAGCAGTTTCAGGACTAGCACAAATGAGCAGTTCTTC.

The chain recombines TRBV27 with TRBJ1-5; D may be TRBD1 (5 bases). V lost 8 bases and J 0 bases, leaving 8 bases between the germline ends. In germline, CDR1 is MNHEY, CDR2 SMNVEV (reference sequence). The CDR3 is 13 residues long. The chain's CDR3 is CASQGNSNQPQHF. The CDR3 DNA is TGTGCCAGCCAGGGAAATAGCAATCAGCCCCAGCATTTT.

Only a few counts were recorded for this clone. The chain recombines TRBV23-1 with TRBJ2-3, with TRBD2 identical over 8 bases. TRBV23-1 counts as an open reading frame of uncertain function. The CDR3 runs to 18 residues. Trimming removed 3 bases from V and 2 bases from J; junction bases left unmatched: 13. CDR3 DNA sequence: TGCGCCAGCAGTCAGCAGGAGCGGGAGCGATTGAACACAGATACGCAGTATTTT. Amino acids: CASSQQERERLNTDTQYF.

In this sample, this clone turned up a few times. The CDR3 nucleotides read TGTGCCAGCAGCCGGCCGGAGGGCACCCGACGGGGGTACGAGCAGTACTTC. It specifies CASSRPEGTRRGYEQYF. This sequence joins TRBV4-2 and TRBJ2-7; maybe TRBD2 (6 bases). The CDR3 sequence is 17 residues long. Trimming removed 4 bases at V and 4 bases at J, with 23 bases between. The V gene's germline CDR1 is LGHNA and CDR2 YNFKEQ.

V and J are TRBV4-2 and TRBJ2-2, with D hard to call. CDR3 length: 15 residues. V was trimmed by 1 base and J by 1 base, leaving 7 bases between them. CDR1 and CDR2 from the germline V gene are LGHNA and YNFKEQ. The CDR3 coding sequence is TGTGCCAGCAGCCAAGCCCTCGTGAACACCGGGGAGCTGTTTTTT. Protein: CASSQALVNTGELFF.

V usage is TRBV30 and J usage is TRBJ2-5; D perhaps matches TRBD2 (5 bases). Judging by the DNA end, TRBJ2-7 fits better; the J call may be wrong. The CDR3 totals 12 residues. Germline CDR1 and CDR2: GTSNPN and SVGIG (reference sequence). The CDR3 reads CAWTNGNYEQYF. In nucleotides, the CDR3 is TGTGCCTGGACCAACGGGAACTACGAGCAGTACTTC.

V gene TRBV30 combines with J gene TRBJ2-7; D possibly corresponds to TRBD1 (6 bases). From germline, CDR1 is GTSNPN and CDR2 SVGIG (reference sequence). The V end was cut by 8 bases, the J end by 4 bases, with 15 bases between. This CDR3 comprises 12 residues. CDR3 loop: CAVDSLTYEQYF. The CDR3 nucleotides are TGTGCCGTGGACAGCCTCACGTACGAGCAGTACTTC.

The chain links TRBV18 to TRBJ2-6; D unresolved. This CDR3 region has 14 residues. The V gene's germline CDR1 is KGHSH and CDR2 LQKENI. The germline V and J ends were trimmed by 3 bases and 1 base, with 4 bases remaining between them. DNA for the CDR3: TGTGCCAGCTCACCTCGTTCTGGGGCCAACGTCCTGACTTTC. This sequence encodes CASSPRSGANVLTF.

V gene TRBV7-9 combines with J gene TRBJ2-1, with D possibly matching TRBD1 (6 bases). From germline, CDR1 is SEHNR and CDR2 FQNEAQ (reference sequence). V was shortened by 5 bases and J by 2 bases, with 13 bases between the two germline ends. CDR3 length: 15 amino acids. Here the CDR3 DNA reads TGTGCCAGCAGCAAGACAGGCGTACCCTACAATGAGCAGTTCTTC. Protein sequence: CASSKTGVPYNEQFF.

This clone was detected a few times. The J gene is TRBJ1-2, the V gene TRBV30, with TRBD1 matching over 7 bases. The ends lost 3 bases at V and 8 bases at J; junction bases unmatched: 12. Germline CDR1 is GTSNPN and CDR2 is SVGIG (reference sequence). The CDR3 sequence is 14 residues long. The CDR3 coding sequence is TGTGCCTGGAGCCCGACAGGGCTAGGTCTGGGCTACACCTTC. Protein: CAWSPTGLGLGYTF.

This chain links TRBV2 with TRBJ2-6; possibly TRBD1 for D (5 bases). This CDR3 comprises 15 residues. The germline gives CDR1 SNHLY, CDR2 FYNNEI. V shed 1 base and J shed 2 bases, with 6 bases lying between them. Written as DNA, the CDR3 is TGTGCCAGCAGTGAAGAGGGGACTGGGGCCAACGTCCTGACTTTC. Translated: CASSEEGTGANVLTF.

The chain employs TRBV2 and TRBJ2-7, with D maybe TRBD2 (5 bases). V lost 5 bases and J lost 2, with 16 bases in between. Per germline, CDR1 SNHLY and CDR2 FYNNEI. The CDR3 runs to 15 residues. The CDR3 loop reads CASSPQALGPYEQYF. For the CDR3, the DNA is TGTGCCAGCAGTCCTCAGGCACTAGGGCCCTACGAGCAGTACTTC.

The gene calls are TRBV6-5 and TRBJ2-3; D is possibly TRBD2 (5 bases). The CDR3 contains 14 residues. Germline V gene lookup returns CDR1 MNHEY and CDR2 SVGAGI. The V end was cut by 5 bases, the J end by 2 bases, with 11 bases between. This chain's CDR3 is CASSAWTYTDTQYF. Written as DNA, the CDR3 is TGTGCCAGCAGTGCGTGGACTTACACAGATACGCAGTATTTT.

V gene TRBV28 combines with J gene TRBJ2-1; TRBD1 matches at 8 bases. Losses at the gene ends were 4 bases for V and 3 bases for J; bases not matched to a gene: 20. CDR3 length equals 20 residues. The V gene's germline CDR1 is MDHEN and CDR2 SYDVKM. The CDR3 is CASSSRDRGRRRDFYNEQFF. The CDR3, as DNA: TGTGCCAGCAGTTCCCGAGACAGGGGCCGACGGCGGGACTTCTACAATGAGCAGTTCTTC.

The chain links TRBV5-1 to TRBJ2-2; a possible D gene is TRBD2 (5 bases). This CDR3 has 15 amino acids. The germline gives CDR1 SGHRS, CDR2 YFSETQ. Trimming shortened V by 1 base and J by 1 base, and 8 bases separated the two germline ends. Here the CDR3 DNA reads TGCGCCAGCAGCTTGAAGGAGGTGAACACCGGGGAGCTGTTTTTT. Protein: CASSLKEVNTGELFF.

This clone was seen a handful of times. CDR3 protein: CSARGGSTQYF. In DNA, the CDR3 is TGCAGTGCTAGGGGTGGGAGTACGCAGTATTTT. V gene TRBV20-1 combines with J gene TRBJ2-3, with D possibly TRBD2 on 5 matching bases. CDR1 is DFQATT, CDR2 SNEGSKA, per germline (reference sequence). V lost 3 bases, J lost 8 bases, and 9 bases lay in between. This CDR3 is built from 11 residues.

The chain links TRBV20-1 to TRBJ1-1; D not resolved. CDR1 is DFQATT, CDR2 SNEGSKA, per germline (reference sequence). The CDR3 runs 11 residues. Here the CDR3 reads CTWGVNTEAFF. The CDR3 nucleotides read TGCACCTGGGGAGTGAACACTGAAGCTTTCTTT.

The chain employs TRBV25-1 and TRBJ1-1; 9 bases align to TRBD1. The germline CDR1 and CDR2 sequences are MGHDK and SYGVNS. The CDR3 spans 15 residues. With 7 bases clipped from V and 4 bases from J, the junction kept 10 bases outside the gene matches. CDR3 DNA: TGTGCCAGCACGGATTCACAGGGGGCGGGCACTGAAGCTTTCTTT. It yields the protein CASTDSQGAGTEAFF.

V usage is TRBV7-2 and J usage is TRBJ2-2, with D perhaps TRBD2 (5 bases). Trimming pared 1 base from V and 3 bases from J, leaving 9 bases between. Germline-derived CDR1 and CDR2 are SGHTA and FQGNSA. The CDR3 contains 15 residues. DNA of the CDR3: TGTGCCAGCAGCTTAGTTAGCGCGTACACCGGGGAGCTGTTTTTT. Translating it yields CASSLVSAYTGELFF.

There are a few counts of this clone. This chain uses TRBV27 with TRBJ2-1; 12 bases match TRBD2. The J segment lost 4 bases and the V segment lost 5 bases, leaving 3 bases of the junction unmatched. Germline assignment: CDR1 MNHEY and CDR2 SMNVEV (reference sequence). This CDR3 spans 15 amino acids. Here the CDR3 reads CASSLTSGSYNEQFF. CDR3 DNA sequence: TGTGCCAGCAGTCTGACTAGCGGGAGTTACAATGAGCAGTTCTTC.

The chain couples TRBV9 to TRBJ2-1; 11 bases are shared with TRBD2. This CDR3 has 16 residues. With V trimmed by 3 bases and J by 2 bases, 4 bases remained unmatched. CDR1 is SGDLS and CDR2 is YYNGEE in the germline V gene. The DNA for the CDR3 is TGTGCCAGCAGCGGACTTAGCGGGAGGGCCTACAATGAGCAGTTCTTC. It translates to CASSGLSGRAYNEQFF.